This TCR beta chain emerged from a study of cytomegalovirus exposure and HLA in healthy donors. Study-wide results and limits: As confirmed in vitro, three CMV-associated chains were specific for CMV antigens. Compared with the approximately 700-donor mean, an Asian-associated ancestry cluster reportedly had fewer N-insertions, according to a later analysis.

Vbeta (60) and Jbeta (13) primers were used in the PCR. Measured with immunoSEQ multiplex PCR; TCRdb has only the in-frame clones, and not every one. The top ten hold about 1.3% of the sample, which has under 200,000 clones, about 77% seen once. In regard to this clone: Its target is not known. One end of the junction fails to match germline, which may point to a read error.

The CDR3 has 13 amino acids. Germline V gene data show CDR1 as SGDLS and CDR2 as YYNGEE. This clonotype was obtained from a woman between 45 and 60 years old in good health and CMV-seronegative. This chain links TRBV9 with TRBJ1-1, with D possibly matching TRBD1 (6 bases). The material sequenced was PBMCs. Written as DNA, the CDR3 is TGTGCCAGCAACGTAGCAGGGGCCCTTGAAGCTTTCTTT. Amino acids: CASNVAGALEAFF.